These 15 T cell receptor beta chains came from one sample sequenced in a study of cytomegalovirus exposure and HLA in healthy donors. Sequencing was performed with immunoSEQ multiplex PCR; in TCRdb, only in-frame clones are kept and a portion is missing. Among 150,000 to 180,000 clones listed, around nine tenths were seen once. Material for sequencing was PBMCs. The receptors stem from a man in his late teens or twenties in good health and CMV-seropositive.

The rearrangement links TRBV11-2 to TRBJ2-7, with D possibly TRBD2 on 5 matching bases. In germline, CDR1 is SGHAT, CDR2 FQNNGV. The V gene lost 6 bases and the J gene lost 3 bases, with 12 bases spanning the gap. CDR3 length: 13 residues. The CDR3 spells CASRFTRDYEQYF. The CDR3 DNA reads TGTGCCAGCAGATTTACCCGGGACTACGAGCAGTACTTC.

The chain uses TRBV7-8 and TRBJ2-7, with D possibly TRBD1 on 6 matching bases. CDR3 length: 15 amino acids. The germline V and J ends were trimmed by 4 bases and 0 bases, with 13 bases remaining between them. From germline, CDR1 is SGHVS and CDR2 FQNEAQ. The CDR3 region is CASSSTTGSSYEQYF. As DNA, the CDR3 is TGTGCCAGCAGCTCGACGACAGGAAGCTCCTACGAGCAGTACTTC.

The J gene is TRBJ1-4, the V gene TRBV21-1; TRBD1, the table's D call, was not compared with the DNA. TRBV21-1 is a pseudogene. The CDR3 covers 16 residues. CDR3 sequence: CASSTFRDRENEKLFF. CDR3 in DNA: TGTGCCAGCAGCACTTTCAGGGACAGAGAAAATGAAAAACTGTTTTTT.

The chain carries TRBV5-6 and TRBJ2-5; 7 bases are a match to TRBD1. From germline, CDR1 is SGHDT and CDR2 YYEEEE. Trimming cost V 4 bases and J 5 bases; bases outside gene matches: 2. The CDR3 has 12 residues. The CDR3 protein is CASSPQGETQYF. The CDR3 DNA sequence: TGTGCCAGCAGCCCACAGGGGGAGACCCAGTACTTC.

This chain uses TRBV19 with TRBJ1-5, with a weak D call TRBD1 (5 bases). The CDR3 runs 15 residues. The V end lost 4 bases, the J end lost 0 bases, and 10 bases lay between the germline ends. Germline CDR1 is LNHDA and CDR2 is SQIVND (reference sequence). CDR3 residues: CASSTQGYSNQPQHF. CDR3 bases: TGTGCCAGTAGTACCCAGGGTTATAGCAATCAGCCCCAGCATTTT.

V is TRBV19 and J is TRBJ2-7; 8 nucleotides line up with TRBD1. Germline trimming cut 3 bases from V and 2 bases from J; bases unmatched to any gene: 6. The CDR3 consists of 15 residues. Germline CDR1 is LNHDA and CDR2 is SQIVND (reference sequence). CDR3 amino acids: CASSMGRTGTYEQYF. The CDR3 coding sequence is TGTGCCAGTAGTATGGGCCGGACAGGGACCTACGAGCAGTACTTC. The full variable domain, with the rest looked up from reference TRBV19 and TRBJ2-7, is DGGITQSPKYLFRKEGQNVTLSCEQNLNHDAMYWYRQDPGQGLRLIYYSQIVNDFQKGDIAEGYSVSREKKESFPLTVTSAQKNPTAFYLCASSMGRTGTYEQYFGPGTRLTVT.

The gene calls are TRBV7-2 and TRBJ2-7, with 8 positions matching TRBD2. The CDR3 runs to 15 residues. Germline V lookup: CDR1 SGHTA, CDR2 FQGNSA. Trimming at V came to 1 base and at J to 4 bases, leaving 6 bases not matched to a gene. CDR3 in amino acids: CASSLGNGGAYEQYF. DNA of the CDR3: TGTGCCAGCAGCTTAGGGAACGGGGGGGCTTACGAGCAGTACTTC.

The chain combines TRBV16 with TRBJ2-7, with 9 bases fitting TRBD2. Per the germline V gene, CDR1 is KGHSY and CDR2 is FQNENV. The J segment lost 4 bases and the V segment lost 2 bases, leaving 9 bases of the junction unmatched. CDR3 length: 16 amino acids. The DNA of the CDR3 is TGTGCCAGCAGCCAAACCCCTAGCGGGAATAGGTACGAGCAGTACTTC. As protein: CASSQTPSGNRYEQYF.

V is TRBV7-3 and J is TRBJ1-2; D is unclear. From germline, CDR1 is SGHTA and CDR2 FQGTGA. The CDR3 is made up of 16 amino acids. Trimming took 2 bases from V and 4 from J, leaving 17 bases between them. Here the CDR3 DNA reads TGTGCCAGCAGCTTATCGCGCGACGGGGAGCTCTATGGCTACACCTTC. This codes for CASSLSRDGELYGYTF. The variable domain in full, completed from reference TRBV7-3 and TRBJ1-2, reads GAGVSQTPSNKVTEKGKYVELRCDPISGHTALYWYRQSLGQGPEFLIYFQGTGAADDSGLPNDRFFAVRPEGSVSTLKIQRTERGDSAVYLCASSLSRDGELYGYTFGSGTRLTVV.

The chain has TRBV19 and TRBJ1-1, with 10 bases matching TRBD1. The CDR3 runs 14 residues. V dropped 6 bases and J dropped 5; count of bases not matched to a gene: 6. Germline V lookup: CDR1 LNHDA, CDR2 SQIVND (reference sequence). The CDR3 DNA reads TGTGCCAGTAGCCCCGGGACAGGGGTAACTGAAGCTTTCTTT. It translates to CASSPGTGVTEAFF.

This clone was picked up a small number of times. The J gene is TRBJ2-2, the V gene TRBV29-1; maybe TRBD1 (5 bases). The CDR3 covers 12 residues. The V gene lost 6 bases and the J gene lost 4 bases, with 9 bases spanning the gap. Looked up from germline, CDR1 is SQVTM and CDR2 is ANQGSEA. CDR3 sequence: CSVGHSTGELFF. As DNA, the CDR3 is TGCAGCGTCGGACATTCCACCGGGGAGCTGTTTTTT.

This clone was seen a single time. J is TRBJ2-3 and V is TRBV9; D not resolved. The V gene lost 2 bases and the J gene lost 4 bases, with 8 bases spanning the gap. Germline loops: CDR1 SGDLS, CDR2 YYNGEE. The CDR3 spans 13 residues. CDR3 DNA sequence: TGTGCCAGCAGCGTCTATACAGCAGATACGCAGTATTTT. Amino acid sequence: CASSVYTADTQYF. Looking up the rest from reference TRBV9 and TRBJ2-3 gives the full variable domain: DSGVTQTPKHLITATGQRVTLRCSPRSGDLSVYWYQQSLDQGLQFLIQYYNGEERAKGNILERFSAQQFPDLHSELNLSSLELGDSALYFCASSVYTADTQYFGPGTRLTVL.

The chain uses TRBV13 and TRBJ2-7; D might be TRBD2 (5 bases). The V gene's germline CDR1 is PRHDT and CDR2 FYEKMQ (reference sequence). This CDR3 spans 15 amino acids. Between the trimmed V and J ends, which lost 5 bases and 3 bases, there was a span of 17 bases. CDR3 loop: CASSPNPLGSYEQYF. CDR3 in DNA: TGTGCCAGCAGCCCTAACCCCTTGGGGAGCTACGAGCAGTACTTC.

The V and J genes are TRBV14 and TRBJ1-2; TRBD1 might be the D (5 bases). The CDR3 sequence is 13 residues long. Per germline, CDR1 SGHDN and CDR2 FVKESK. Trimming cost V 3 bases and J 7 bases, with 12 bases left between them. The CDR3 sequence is CASSHGEGIGYTF. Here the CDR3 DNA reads TGTGCCAGCAGCCACGGGGAGGGGATTGGCTACACCTTC.

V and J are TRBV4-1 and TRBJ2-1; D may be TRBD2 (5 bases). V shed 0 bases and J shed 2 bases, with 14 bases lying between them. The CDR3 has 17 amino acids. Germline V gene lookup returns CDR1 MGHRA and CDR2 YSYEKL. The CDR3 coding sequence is TGCGCCAGCAGCCAAGAAGAAGAGGCTAGCCCCTACAATGAGCAGTTCTTC. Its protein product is CASSQEEEASPYNEQFF.